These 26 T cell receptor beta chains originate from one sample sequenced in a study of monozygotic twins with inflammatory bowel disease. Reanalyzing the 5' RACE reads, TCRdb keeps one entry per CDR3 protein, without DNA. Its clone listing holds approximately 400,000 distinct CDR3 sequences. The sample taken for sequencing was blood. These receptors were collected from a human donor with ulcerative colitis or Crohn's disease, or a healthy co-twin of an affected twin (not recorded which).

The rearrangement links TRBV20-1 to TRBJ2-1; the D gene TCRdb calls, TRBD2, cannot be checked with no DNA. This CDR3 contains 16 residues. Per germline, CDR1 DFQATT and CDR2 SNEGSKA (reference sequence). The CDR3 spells CSARGDSGRASDEQFF.

The CDR3 reads CASSIGRGLHQPQHF. The chain employs TRBV19 and TRBJ1-5; no DNA is available, so the TRBD1 call from TCRdb remains unchecked. The CDR3 loop spans 15 amino acids. CDR1 and CDR2 from the germline V gene are LNHDA and SQIVND (reference sequence).

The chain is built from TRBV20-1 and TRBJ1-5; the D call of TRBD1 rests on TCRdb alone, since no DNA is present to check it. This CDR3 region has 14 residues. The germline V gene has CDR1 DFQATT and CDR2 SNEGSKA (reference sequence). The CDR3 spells CSARVRGANQPQHF.

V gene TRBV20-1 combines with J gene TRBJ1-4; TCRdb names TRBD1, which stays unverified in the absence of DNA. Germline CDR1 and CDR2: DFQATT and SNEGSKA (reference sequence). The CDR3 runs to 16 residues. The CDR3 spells CSARGGQGLSNEKLFF.

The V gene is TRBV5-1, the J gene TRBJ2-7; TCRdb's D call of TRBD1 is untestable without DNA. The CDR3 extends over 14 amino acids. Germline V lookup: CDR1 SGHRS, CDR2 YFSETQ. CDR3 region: CASRPRTEVYEQYF.

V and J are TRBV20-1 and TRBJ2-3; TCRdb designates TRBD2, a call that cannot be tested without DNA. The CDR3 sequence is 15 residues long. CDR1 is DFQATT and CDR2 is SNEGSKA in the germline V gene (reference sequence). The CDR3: CSASMPSGSTDTQYF.

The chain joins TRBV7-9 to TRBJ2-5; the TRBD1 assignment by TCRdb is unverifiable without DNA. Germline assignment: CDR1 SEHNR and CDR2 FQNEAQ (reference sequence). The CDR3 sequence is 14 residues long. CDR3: CASSPPTGEGTQYF. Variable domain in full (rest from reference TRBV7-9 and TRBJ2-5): DTGVSQNPRHKITKRGQNVTFRCDPISEHNRLYWYRQTLGQGPEFLTYFQNEAQLEKSRLLSDRFSAERPKGSFSTLEIQRTEQGDSAMYLCASSPPTGEGTQYFGPGTRLLVL.

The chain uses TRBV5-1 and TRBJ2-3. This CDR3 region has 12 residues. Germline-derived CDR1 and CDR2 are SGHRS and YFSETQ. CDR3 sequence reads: CASSSGDDTQYF.

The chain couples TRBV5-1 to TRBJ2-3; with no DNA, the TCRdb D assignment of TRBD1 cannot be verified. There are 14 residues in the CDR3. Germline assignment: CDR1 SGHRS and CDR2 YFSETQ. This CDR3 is CASSWGQGKSTQYF. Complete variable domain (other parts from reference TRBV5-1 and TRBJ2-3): KAGVTQTPRYLIKTRGQQVTLSCSPISGHRSVSWYQQTPGQGLQFLFEYFSETQRNKGNFPGRFSGRQFSNSRSEMNVSTLELGDSALYLCASSWGQGKSTQYFGPGTRLTVL.

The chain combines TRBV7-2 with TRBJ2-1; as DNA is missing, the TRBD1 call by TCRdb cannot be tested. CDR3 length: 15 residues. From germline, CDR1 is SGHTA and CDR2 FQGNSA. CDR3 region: CASSLEAGPHVEQFF.

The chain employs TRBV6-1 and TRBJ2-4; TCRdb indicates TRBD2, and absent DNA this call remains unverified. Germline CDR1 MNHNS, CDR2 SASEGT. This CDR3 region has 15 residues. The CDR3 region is CASRLAGAAKNIQYF.

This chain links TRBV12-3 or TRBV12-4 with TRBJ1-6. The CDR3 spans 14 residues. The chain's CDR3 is CASTLNGRTSPLHF.

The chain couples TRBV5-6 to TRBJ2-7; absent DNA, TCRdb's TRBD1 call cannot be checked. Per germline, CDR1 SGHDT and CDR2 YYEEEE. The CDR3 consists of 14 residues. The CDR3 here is CASSLEKGRAEQYF.

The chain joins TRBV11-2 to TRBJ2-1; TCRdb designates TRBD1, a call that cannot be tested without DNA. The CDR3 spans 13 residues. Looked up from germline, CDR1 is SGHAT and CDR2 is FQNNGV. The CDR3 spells CASSLALQGREFF.

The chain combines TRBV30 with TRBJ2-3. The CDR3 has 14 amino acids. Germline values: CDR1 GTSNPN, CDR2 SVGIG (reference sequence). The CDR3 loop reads CAWSDGSTTDTQYF.

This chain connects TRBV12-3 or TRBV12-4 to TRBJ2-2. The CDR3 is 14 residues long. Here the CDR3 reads CASSSSIGTGELFF.

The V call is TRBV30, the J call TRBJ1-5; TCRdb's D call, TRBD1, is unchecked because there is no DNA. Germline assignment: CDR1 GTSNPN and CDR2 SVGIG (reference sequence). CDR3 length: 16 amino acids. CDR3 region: CAWSVGGGGSNQPQHF.

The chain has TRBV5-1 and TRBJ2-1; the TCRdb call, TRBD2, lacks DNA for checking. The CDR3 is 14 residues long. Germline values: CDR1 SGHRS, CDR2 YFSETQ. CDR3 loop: CASSPGLVGNEQFF.

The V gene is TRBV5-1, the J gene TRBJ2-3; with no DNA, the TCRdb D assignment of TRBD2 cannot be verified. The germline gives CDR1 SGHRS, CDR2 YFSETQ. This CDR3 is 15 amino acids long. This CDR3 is CASSQIPGPSDTQYF.

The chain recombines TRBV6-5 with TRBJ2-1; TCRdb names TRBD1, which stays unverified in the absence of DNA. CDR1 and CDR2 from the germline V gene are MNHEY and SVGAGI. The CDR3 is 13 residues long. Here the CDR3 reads CASRGDRDNEQFF.

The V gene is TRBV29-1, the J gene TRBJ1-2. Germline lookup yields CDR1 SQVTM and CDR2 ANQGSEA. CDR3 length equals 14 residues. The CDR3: CSVDRRGFNYGYTF.

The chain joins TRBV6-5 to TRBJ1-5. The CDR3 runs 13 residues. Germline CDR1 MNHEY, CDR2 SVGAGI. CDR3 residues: CASSYKGRQPQHF.

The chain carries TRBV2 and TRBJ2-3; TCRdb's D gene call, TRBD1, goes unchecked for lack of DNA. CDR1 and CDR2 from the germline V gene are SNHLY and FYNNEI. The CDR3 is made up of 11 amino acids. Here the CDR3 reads CASRGRDRANF.

Here the CDR3 reads CASSAPSGTILHF. This chain links TRBV25-1 with TRBJ1-6; TCRdb indicates TRBD1, and absent DNA this call remains unverified. The CDR3 is 13 residues long. CDR1 MGHDK and CDR2 SYGVNS come from the germline V gene. The whole variable domain, filled in from reference TRBV25-1 and TRBJ1-6, reads EADIYQTPRYLVIGTGKKITLECSQTMGHDKMYWYQQDPGMELHLIHYSYGVNSTEKGDLSSESTVSRIRTEHFPLTLESARPSHTSQYLCASSAPSGTILHFGNGTRLTVT.

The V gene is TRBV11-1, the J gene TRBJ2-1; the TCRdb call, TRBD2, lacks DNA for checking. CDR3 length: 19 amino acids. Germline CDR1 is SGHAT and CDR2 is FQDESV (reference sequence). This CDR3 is CASSFLARGSAGGNNEQFF.

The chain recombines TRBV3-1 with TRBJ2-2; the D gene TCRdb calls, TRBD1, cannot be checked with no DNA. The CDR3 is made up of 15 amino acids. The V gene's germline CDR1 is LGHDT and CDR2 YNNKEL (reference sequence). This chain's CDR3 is CASSGGLSNTGELFF.